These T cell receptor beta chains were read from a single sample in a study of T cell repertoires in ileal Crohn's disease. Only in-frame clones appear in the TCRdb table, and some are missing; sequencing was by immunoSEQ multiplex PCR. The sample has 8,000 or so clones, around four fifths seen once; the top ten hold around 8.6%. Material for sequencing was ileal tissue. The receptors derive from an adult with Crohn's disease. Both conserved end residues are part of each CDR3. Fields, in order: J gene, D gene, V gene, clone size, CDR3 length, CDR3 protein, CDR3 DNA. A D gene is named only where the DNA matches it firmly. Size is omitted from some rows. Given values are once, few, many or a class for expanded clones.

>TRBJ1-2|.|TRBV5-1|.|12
CASRDNAYGYTF
TGCGCCAGCAGGGACAACGCCTATGGCTACACCTTC
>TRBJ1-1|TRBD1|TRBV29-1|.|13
CSTNDRVGTEAFF
TGCAGCACTAATGACAGGGTGGGCACTGAAGCTTTCTTT
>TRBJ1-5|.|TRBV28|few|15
CAARAPKGRGQPQHF
TGTGCCGCCCGGGCGCCCAAGGGCAGGGGTCAGCCCCAGCATTTT
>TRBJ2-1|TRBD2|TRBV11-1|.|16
CASSLWGLAGRNEQFF
TGTGCCAGCAGCCTGTGGGGACTAGCGGGCCGCAATGAGCAGTTCTTC
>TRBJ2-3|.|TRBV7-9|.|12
CASSPRDSTQYF
TGTGCCAGCAGCCCTCGTGACAGTACGCAGTATTTT
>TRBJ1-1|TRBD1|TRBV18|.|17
CASSPNPGGLVNTEAFF
TGTGCCAGCTCACCTAACCCAGGGGGCTTGGTGAACACTGAAGCTTTCTTT
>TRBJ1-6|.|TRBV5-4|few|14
CASSLEQGNSPLHF
TGTGCCAGCAGCTTGGAACAGGGAAACTCACCCCTCCACTTT
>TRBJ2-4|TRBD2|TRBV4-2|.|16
CASSKRTSGEVNIQYF
TGTGCCAGCAGCAAACGGACTAGCGGGGAGGTGAACATTCAGTACTTC
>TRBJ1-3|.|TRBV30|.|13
CAWQMNSGNTIYF
TGTGCCTGGCAGATGAACTCTGGAAACACCATATATTTT
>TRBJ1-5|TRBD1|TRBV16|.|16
CASRPGDRASNQPQHF
TGTGCCAGCCGCCCCGGAGACAGGGCTAGCAATCAGCCCCAGCATTTT
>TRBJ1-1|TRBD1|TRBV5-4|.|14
CASSGQVSKKEAFF
TGTGCCAGCAGCGGACAGGTCTCGAAGAAGGAAGCTTTCTTT
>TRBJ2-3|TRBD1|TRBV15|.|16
CATSRGKGASTDTQYF
TGTGCCACCAGCAGGGGAAAGGGGGCTAGCACAGATACGCAGTATTTT
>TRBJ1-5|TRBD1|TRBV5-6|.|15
CASSLRGTGSQPQHF
TGTGCCAGCAGCTTGAGGGGGACAGGGAGTCAGCCCCAGCATTTT
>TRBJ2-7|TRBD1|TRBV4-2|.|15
CASSQEAGGPYEQYF
TGTGCCAGCAGCCAAGAGGCAGGGGGCCCCTACGAGCAGTACTTC
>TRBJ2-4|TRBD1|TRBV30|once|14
CAWSPQGALDIQYF
TGTGCCTGGAGTCCACAGGGGGCACTGGACATTCAGTACTTC
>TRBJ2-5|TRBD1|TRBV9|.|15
CASSAGDRGQETQYF
TGTGCCAGCAGCGCCGGGGACAGGGGCCAAGAGACCCAGTACTTC
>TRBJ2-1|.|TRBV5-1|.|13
CASSLEGWNEQFF
TGCGCCAGCAGCTTGGAGGGGTGGAATGAGCAGTTCTTC
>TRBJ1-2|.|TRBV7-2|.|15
CASSLEEGINYGYTF
TGTGCCAGCAGCTTAGAGGAGGGGATTAACTATGGCTACACCTTC
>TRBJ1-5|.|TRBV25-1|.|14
CATHPGGMDQPQHF
TGTGCCACCCACCCCGGGGGAATGGACCAGCCCCAGCATTTT
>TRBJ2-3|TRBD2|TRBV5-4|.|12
CAMGWGGDTQYF
TGTGCCATGGGGTGGGGGGGGGATACGCAGTATTTT
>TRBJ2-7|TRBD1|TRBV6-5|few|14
CASRHGTVFYEQYF
TGTGCCAGCAGGCACGGGACAGTTTTTTACGAGCAGTACTTC
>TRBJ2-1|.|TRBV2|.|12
CASRGGGNEQFF
TGTGCCAGCAGGGGAGGGGGAAATGAGCAGTTCTTC
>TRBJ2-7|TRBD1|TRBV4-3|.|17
CASSQDFGTGARYEQYF
TGCGCCAGCAGCCAAGATTTTGGGACAGGGGCTCGCTACGAGCAGTACTTC
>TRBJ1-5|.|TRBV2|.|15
CASSAGGRGNQPQHF
TGTGCCAGCAGTGCCGGCGGCAGGGGCAATCAGCCCCAGCATTTT
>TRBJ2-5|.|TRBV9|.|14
CASSVGGGGETQYF
TGTGCCAGCAGCGTAGGTGGGGGAGGAGAGACCCAGTACTTC
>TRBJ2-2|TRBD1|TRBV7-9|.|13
CASSHRGPGELFF
TGTGCCAGCAGCCACAGGGGACCCGGGGAGCTGTTTTTT
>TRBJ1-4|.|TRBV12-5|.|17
CASGGPPGASTNEKLFF
TGTGCTAGTGGTGGGCCTCCGGGAGCCTCAACTAATGAAAAACTGTTTTTT
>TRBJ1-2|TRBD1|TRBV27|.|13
CASSSRQGYGYTF
TGTGCCAGCAGTTCCAGACAGGGCTATGGCTACACCTTC
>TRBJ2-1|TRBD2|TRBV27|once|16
CASSHETSGGENEQFF
TGTGCCAGCAGTCATGAAACTAGCGGGGGGGAAAATGAGCAGTTCTTC
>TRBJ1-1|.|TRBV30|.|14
CAWKQGLENTEAFF
TGTGCCTGGAAGCAGGGGTTGGAGAACACTGAAGCTTTCTTT
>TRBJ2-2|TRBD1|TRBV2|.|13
CASNTGGGGRLFF
TGTGCCAGCAATACAGGGGGCGGAGGTAGACTGTTTTTT
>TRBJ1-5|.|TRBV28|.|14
CASSSGNGRQPQHF
TGTGCCAGCAGTTCAGGGAACGGGAGGCAGCCCCAGCATTTT
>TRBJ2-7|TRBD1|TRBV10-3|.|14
CAITAGTGLYEQYF
TGTGCCATCACGGCGGGGACAGGGCTCTACGAGCAGTACTTC
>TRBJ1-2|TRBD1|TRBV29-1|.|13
CSVGLGQGYGYTF
TGCAGCGTTGGACTGGGACAGGGCTATGGCTACACCTTC
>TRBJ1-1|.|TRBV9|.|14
CASSVGAANTEAFF
TGTGCCAGCAGCGTAGGGGCAGCGAACACTGAAGCTTTCTTT
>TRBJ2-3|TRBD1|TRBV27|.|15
CASSLWDSSTDTQYF
TGTGCCAGCAGTTTATGGGACAGCAGCACAGATACGCAGTATTTT
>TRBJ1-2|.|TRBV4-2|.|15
CASSQVAPTNYGYTF
TGTGCCAGCAGCCAAGTAGCTCCCACTAACTATGGCTACACCTTC
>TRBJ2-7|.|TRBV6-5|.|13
CASRLTPAYEQYF
TGTGCCAGCAGACTGACTCCGGCCTACGAGCAGTACTTC
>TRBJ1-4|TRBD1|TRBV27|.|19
CASTHGPLGQVWYNEKLFF
TGTGCCAGCACTCACGGCCCCCTGGGACAGGTCTGGTATAATGAAAAACTGTTTTTT
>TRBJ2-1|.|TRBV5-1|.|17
CASSLVGSNRAWNEQFF
TGCGCCAGCAGCTTGGTAGGGTCGAACAGGGCGTGGAATGAGCAGTTCTTC
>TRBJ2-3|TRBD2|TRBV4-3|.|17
CASSQRTSGGGTDTQYF
TGCGCCAGCAGCCAGAGGACTAGCGGGGGGGGCACAGATACGCAGTATTTT
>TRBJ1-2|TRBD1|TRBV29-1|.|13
CSASPGQGNGYTF
TGCAGCGCCTCTCCGGGACAGGGGAACGGCTACACCTTC
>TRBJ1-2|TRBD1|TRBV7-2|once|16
CASSLGTGIPPYGYTF
TGTGCCAGCAGCTTAGGGACAGGAATCCCACCATATGGCTACACCTTC
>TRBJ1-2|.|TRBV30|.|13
CAWTPDYNYGYTF
TGTGCCTGGACCCCGGACTATAACTATGGCTACACCTTC
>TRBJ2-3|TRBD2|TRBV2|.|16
CASKETSVSGTDTQYF
TGTGCCAGCAAGGAGACTAGCGTATCGGGCACAGATACGCAGTATTTT
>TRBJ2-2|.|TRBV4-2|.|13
CASSQDEWATQFF
TGTGCCAGCAGCCAAGATGAGTGGGCTACCCAGTTTTTT
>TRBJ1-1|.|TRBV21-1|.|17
CATPLEYRRDPNTEAFF
TGTGCCACCCCCCTCGAGTACCGGCGGGATCCGAACACTGAAGCTTTCTTT
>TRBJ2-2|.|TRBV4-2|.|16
CASSQRPNHEAGELFF
TGTGCCAGCAGCCAAAGACCGAACCATGAGGCCGGGGAGCTGTTTTTT
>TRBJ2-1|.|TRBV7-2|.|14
CASSLLEFHNEQFF
TGTGCCAGCAGCTTACTAGAATTCCATAATGAGCAGTTCTTC
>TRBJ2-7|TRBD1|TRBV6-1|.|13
CASRNRGLYEQYF
TGTGCCAGCAGGAACAGGGGCCTCTACGAGCAGTACTTC
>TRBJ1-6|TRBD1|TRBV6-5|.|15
CASTYRQGRNSPLHF
TGTGCCAGCACCTATCGACAGGGGAGGAATTCACCCCTCCACTTT
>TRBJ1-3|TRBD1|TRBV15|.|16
CATSRAATGFGNTIYF
TGTGCCACCAGCAGAGCCGCGACAGGGTTTGGAAACACCATATATTTT
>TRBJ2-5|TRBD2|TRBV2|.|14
CASTGTSGQETQYF
TGTGCCAGCACCGGGACTAGCGGCCAAGAGACCCAGTACTTC
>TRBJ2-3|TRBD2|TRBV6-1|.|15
CASSEGTSGADTQYF
TGTGCCAGCAGTGAAGGGACTAGCGGGGCAGATACGCAGTATTTT